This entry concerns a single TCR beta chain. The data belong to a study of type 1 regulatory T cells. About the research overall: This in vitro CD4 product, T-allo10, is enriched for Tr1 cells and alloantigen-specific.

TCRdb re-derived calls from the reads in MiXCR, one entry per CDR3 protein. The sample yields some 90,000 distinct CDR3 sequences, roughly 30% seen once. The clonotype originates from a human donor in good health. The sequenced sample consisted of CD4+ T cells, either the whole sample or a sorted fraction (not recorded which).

The chain's CDR3 is CASSLMGQGSEKLFF. As DNA, the CDR3 is TGTGCCAGCAGCTTGATGGGACAGGGAAGCGAAAAACTGTTTTTT. The V call is TRBV5-4, the J call TRBJ1-4, with TRBD1 matching 9 bases. V lost 1 base and J lost 8; bases outside the gene matches: 6. This CDR3 region has 15 residues. The V gene's germline CDR1 is SGHNT and CDR2 YYREEE (reference sequence).